The text below deals with one TCR beta chain. The CDR3 consists of 15 residues. From germline, CDR1 is MNHNY and CDR2 SVGAGI (reference sequence). Trimming removed 6 bases from V and 6 bases from J; junction bases left unmatched: 9. The data were taken from a study of T cell responses to AZD1222 COVID-19 vaccine. Generated by immunoSEQ multiplex PCR, the TCRdb table keeps only in-frame clones and is missing some. The sample yields some 170,000 clones, 85% to 90% seen once. This clonotype originated in an adult in good health. The material sequenced was peripheral blood, taken on day 0 of AZD1222 vaccination. J is TRBJ1-5 and V is TRBV6-6; TRBD1 matches at 9 bases. The CDR3 sequence: CASSQTGGAGQPQHF. The CDR3 DNA sequence: TGTGCCAGCAGCCAAACAGGGGGCGCCGGTCAGCCCCAGCATTTT.